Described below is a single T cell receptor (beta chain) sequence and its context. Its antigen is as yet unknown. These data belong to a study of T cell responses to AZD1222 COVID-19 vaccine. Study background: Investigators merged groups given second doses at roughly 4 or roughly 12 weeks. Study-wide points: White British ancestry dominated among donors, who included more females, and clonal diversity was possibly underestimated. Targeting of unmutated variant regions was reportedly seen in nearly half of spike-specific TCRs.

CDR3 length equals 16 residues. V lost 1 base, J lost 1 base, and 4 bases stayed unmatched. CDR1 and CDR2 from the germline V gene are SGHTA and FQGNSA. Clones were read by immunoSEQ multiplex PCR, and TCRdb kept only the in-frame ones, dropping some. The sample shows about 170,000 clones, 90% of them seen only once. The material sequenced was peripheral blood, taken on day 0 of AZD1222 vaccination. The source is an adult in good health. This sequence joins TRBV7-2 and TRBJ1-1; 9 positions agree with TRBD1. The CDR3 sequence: CASSLGGTGRNTEAFF. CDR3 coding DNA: TGTGCCAGCAGCTTAGGGGGGACAGGGAGGAACACTGAAGCTTTCTTT.